The 21 T cell receptor beta chains below were found in one sample sequenced in a study of graft-versus-host responses after intestinal transplantation. Generated by immunoSEQ multiplex PCR, the TCRdb table keeps only in-frame clones and is missing some. The sample includes about 89,000 clones, 90% to 95% of them seen just once. The antigens of these receptors remain unknown. Sequencing was performed on unstimulated CD8+ T cells sorted from spleen or lymph node cells, taken before intestinal transplant. These receptors were taken from a human donor who received an intestinal transplant.

The rearrangement joins TRBV7-3 to TRBJ2-5; D is perhaps TRBD2 (6 bases). V lost 1 base, J lost 5 bases, and 38 bases lay in between. The germline V gene has CDR1 SGHTA and CDR2 FQGTGA. The CDR3 is made up of 23 amino acids. This CDR3 is CASSLNPRNGPGASFGITETQYF. DNA for the CDR3: TGTGCCAGCAGCTTAAATCCCCGAAATGGCCCGGGAGCATCGTTTGGGATTACGGAGACCCAGTACTTC. The variable domain in full, with the rest retrieved from reference TRBV7-3 and TRBJ2-5, is GAGVSQTPSNKVTEKGKYVELRCDPISGHTALYWYRQSLGQGPEFLIYFQGTGAADDSGLPNDRFFAVRPEGSVSTLKIQRTERGDSAVYLCASSLNPRNGPGASFGITETQYFGPGTRLLVL.

This chain joins TRBV27 and TRBJ2-3; 8 positions match TRBD2. The CDR3 sequence is 16 residues long. Germline V gives CDR1 MNHEY, CDR2 SMNVEV (reference sequence). J was trimmed by 3 bases and V by 4 bases; bases with no gene match: 9. The CDR3 protein is CASSSRTGGRTDTQYF. CDR3 DNA sequence: TGTGCCAGCAGTTCCCGGACTGGCGGGAGGACAGATACGCAGTATTTT.

The J gene is TRBJ2-2, the V gene TRBV2; 10 positions match TRBD1. Trimming cost V 5 bases and J 3 bases; bases outside gene matches: 15. The CDR3 is made up of 19 amino acids. Germline CDR1 SNHLY, CDR2 FYNNEI. CDR3: CASSFTRIGTGVDTGELFF. The CDR3 coding sequence is TGTGCCAGCAGTTTCACCCGTATCGGGACAGGGGTTGACACCGGGGAGCTGTTTTTT.

The chain recombines TRBV5-8 with TRBJ1-5; 7 bases line up with TRBD1. V gave up 0 bases and J gave up 2 bases; unmatched junction bases: 2. The CDR3 loop spans 15 amino acids. Germline CDR1 SGHTS, CDR2 YDEGEE. CDR3 sequence: CASSLDTGGNQPQHF. In DNA form, the CDR3 reads TGTGCCAGCAGCTTGGATACAGGGGGCAATCAGCCCCAGCATTTT.

V usage is TRBV29-1 and J usage is TRBJ2-7; possibly TRBD2 for D (7 bases). CDR1 and CDR2 from the germline V gene are SQVTM and ANQGSEA. This CDR3 has 12 amino acids. With 5 bases removed from V and 5 bases from J, the gap between germline ends came to 13 bases. The CDR3 region has the DNA TGCAGCGTTAAAACAGGGAGGGACGAGCAGTACTTC. Translating gives CSVKTGRDEQYF.

This chain links TRBV19 with TRBJ2-1, with a possible D match to TRBD2 (7 bases). Trimming left V 5 bases short and J 5 bases short, with 19 bases between. The germline V gene has CDR1 LNHDA and CDR2 SQIVND (reference sequence). The CDR3 is 16 amino acids. For the CDR3, the DNA is TGTGCCAGTAGTCCTTTTTTCGGGGGGCTGAACAATGAGCAGTTCTTC. Amino acid sequence: CASSPFFGGLNNEQFF.

The CDR3 here is CASRSDRTQTNEKLFF. The DNA of the CDR3 is TGTGCCAGTAGATCGGACAGGACCCAAACTAATGAAAAACTGTTTTTT. The chain uses TRBV19 and TRBJ1-4, with 7 bases aligning to TRBD1. The CDR3 has 16 residues. V lost 6 bases to trimming and J lost 1 base; unmatched junction nucleotides: 8. CDR1 is LNHDA and CDR2 is SQIVND in the germline V gene (reference sequence). The full variable domain, in which reference TRBV19 and TRBJ1-4 provide the parts outside the CDR3, is DGGITQSPKYLFRKEGQNVTLSCEQNLNHDAMYWYRQDPGQGLRLIYYSQIVNDFQKGDIAEGYSVSREKKESFPLTVTSAQKNPTAFYLCASRSDRTQTNEKLFFGSGTQLSVL.

V is TRBV12-5 and J is TRBJ1-2; tentatively, D is TRBD1 (6 bases). CDR3 size: 12 residues. Per germline, CDR1 LGHNT and CDR2 FRNRAP. The V gene lost 9 bases and the J gene lost 2 bases, with 10 bases spanning the gap. CDR3 bases: TGTGCTAGCCAGGGGCAGAACTATGGCTACACCTTC. Protein product: CASQGQNYGYTF.

V usage is TRBV7-9 and J usage is TRBJ1-6; TRBD1 matches 8 bases. The germline gives CDR1 SEHNR, CDR2 FQNEAQ (reference sequence). This CDR3 contains 15 residues. V was clipped by 5 bases and J by 9 bases; unmatched bases: 9. The CDR3: CASSQTGTGASPLHF. CDR3 nucleotides: TGTGCCAGCAGCCAAACCGGGACAGGTGCTTCACCCCTCCACTTT.

V gene TRBV30 combines with J gene TRBJ1-4; D is possibly TRBD1 (5 bases). The CDR3 is 13 amino acids. Trimming shortened V by 0 bases and J by 8 bases, and 10 bases separated the two germline ends. Germline CDR1 GTSNPN, CDR2 SVGIG (reference sequence). CDR3 protein: CAWSVQQEEKLFF. The CDR3 nucleotides read TGTGCCTGGAGTGTTCAACAGGAAGAAAAACTGTTTTTT.

This clone was observed once. The V gene is TRBV30, the J gene TRBJ2-3; D gene unclear. Germline V gene lookup returns CDR1 GTSNPN and CDR2 SVGIG (reference sequence). The V gene lost 1 base and the J gene lost 6 bases, with 11 bases spanning the gap. The length of the CDR3 is 13 residues. The CDR3 DNA reads TGTGCCTGGAGTGATAGTTCCCCCGATACGCAGTATTTT. It is translated as CAWSDSSPDTQYF.

The chain joins TRBV9 to TRBJ2-7; 9 nucleotides align to TRBD1. The CDR3 runs to 15 residues. Germline V gene lookup returns CDR1 SGDLS and CDR2 YYNGEE. J was trimmed by 6 bases and V by 1 base; bases with no gene match: 8. The CDR3 nucleotides are TGTGCCAGCAGCGTATCCGGGACAGGGCTGGCCGAGCAGTACTTC. This translates into CASSVSGTGLAEQYF.

This rearrangement joins TRBV4-3 to TRBJ2-1, with D possibly TRBD2 on 5 matching bases. V was clipped by 4 bases and J by 7 bases, with 14 bases between them. Germline lookup yields CDR1 LGHNA and CDR2 YSLEER. The CDR3 is made up of 14 amino acids. The CDR3 coding sequence is TGCGCCAGCAGCCTCACAAGTTCGGGGAATGAGCAGTTCTTC. Translation gives CASSLTSSGNEQFF.

V usage is TRBV30 and J usage is TRBJ2-7, with TRBD2 matching over 12 bases. The V segment lost 1 base and the J segment 0 bases; nucleotides outside the gene matches: 1. CDR1 GTSNPN and CDR2 SVGIG come from the germline V gene (reference sequence). The CDR3 is made up of 15 amino acids. The CDR3 sequence: CAWSGLAGASYEQYF. The CDR3, as DNA: TGTGCCTGGAGTGGACTAGCGGGGGCCTCCTACGAGCAGTACTTC.

The J gene is TRBJ1-5, the V gene TRBV7-6; tentative D call: TRBD1 (5 bases). CDR3 length: 14 amino acids. V gave up 5 bases and J gave up 1 base, with 9 bases separating them. In germline, CDR1 is SGHVS, CDR2 FNYEAQ. The CDR3 reads CASSPPGSNQPQHF. The CDR3 bases are TGTGCCAGCAGCCCTCCAGGGAGCAATCAGCCCCAGCATTTT.

Turning to this clone: Different DNA sequences within this sample yield the same CDR3. CDR3 sequence reads: CASRLSGSSTDTQYF. CDR3 nucleotide sequence: TGCGCCAGCAGACTTAGCGGATCTAGTACAGATACGCAGTATTTT. The V call is TRBV4-1, the J call TRBJ2-3, with D tentatively TRBD2 (6 bases). The CDR3 loop spans 15 amino acids. Germline V gene lookup returns CDR1 MGHRA and CDR2 YSYEKL. Trimming took 6 bases from V and 3 from J, leaving 16 bases between them.

A word on this clone: Since the CDR3 does not end with the conserved phenylalanine or tryptophan, this likely comes from a read error. The chain carries TRBV4-2 and TRBJ1-2; 12 bases are a match to TRBD1. The CDR3 contains 16 residues. V lost 4 bases and J lost 3; bases outside the gene matches: 6. Germline CDR1 is LGHNA and CDR2 is YNFKEQ. CDR3 residues: CASSPSGTGGYYGYTL. In nucleotides, the CDR3 is TGTGCCAGCAGCCCTTCCGGGACAGGGGGCTACTATGGCTACACCCTC.

The gene calls are TRBV7-2 and TRBJ2-3; the match to TRBD1 covers 11 bases. The CDR3 has 15 amino acids. Germline values: CDR1 SGHTA, CDR2 FQGNSA. Trimming removed 1 base from V and 4 bases from J; junction bases left unmatched: 1. CDR3 protein: CASSLGTGGADTQYF. The CDR3 DNA is TGTGCCAGCAGCTTAGGGACAGGGGGCGCAGATACGCAGTATTTT.

The V call is TRBV10-3, the J call TRBJ2-7; a weak D match, TRBD2 (5 bases). This CDR3 comprises 12 residues. Trimming cost V 1 base and J 7 bases, with 8 bases left between them. Per the germline V gene, CDR1 is ENHRY and CDR2 is SYGVKD. This CDR3 reads CAISEYPGEQYF. The CDR3 region has the DNA TGTGCCATCAGTGAGTACCCGGGGGAGCAGTACTTC.

V gene TRBV19 combines with J gene TRBJ1-3; D perhaps matches TRBD1 (5 bases). CDR3 length equals 12 residues. V lost 7 bases and J 8 bases, leaving 12 bases between the germline ends. Germline V gene data show CDR1 as LNHDA and CDR2 as SQIVND (reference sequence). The chain's CDR3 is CASTPGGYTIYF. CDR3 DNA: TGTGCCAGTACCCCGGGGGGGTACACCATATATTTT.

V gene TRBV7-6 combines with J gene TRBJ2-2; weak D call: TRBD1 (6 bases). The CDR3 is 15 amino acids. Between the trimmed V and J ends, which lost 2 bases and 4 bases, there was a span of 11 bases. CDR1 and CDR2 from the germline V gene are SGHVS and FNYEAQ. Here the CDR3 reads CASSLLTGGTGELFF. CDR3 coding DNA: TGTGCCAGCAGCTTATTGACAGGAGGCACCGGGGAGCTGTTTTTT.